This T cell receptor beta chain came from a study of blood T cell repertoires in COVID-19. Overall study context: Acute-phase and convalescent COVID-19 samples originated in the United States, Italy and Spain. T cells, B-cell-depleted T cells, or PBMCs supplied cDNA or gDNA.

In the authors' workflow: Using reference gene primer amplification, nucleated cell counts were estimated. Only in-frame clones appear in the TCRdb table, and some are missing; sequencing was by immunoSEQ multiplex PCR. V and J calls and clone size are copied from that table; D and trimming were computed from the DNA. This table has about 120,000 clones, about 79% appearing once. This sequence originates from an elderly woman with acute or convalescent COVID-19. The sample taken for sequencing was peripheral blood.

CDR3 in amino acids: CAWRAIETQYF. In DNA form, the CDR3 reads TGTGCCTGGAGAGCAATAGAGACCCAGTACTTC. This chain uses TRBV30 with TRBJ2-5; D uncertain. Germline V lookup: CDR1 GTSNPN, CDR2 SVGIG (reference sequence). V shed 3 bases and J shed 4 bases, with 6 bases lying between them. The CDR3 loop spans 11 amino acids.